Presented here are 25 T cell receptor beta chains from one specimen sequenced in a study of shared clonotypes between healthy human individuals. TCRdb's table, derived via immunoSEQ multiplex PCR, lists solely in-frame clones and lacks some. The table lists under 2,500,000 clones, roughly 95% of them singletons, with 0.1% to 0.15% in the top ten. The sequenced sample consisted of naive CD4+ T cells sorted from blood. Described subset: CD45RA+ positively selected. These receptors were collected from a man in his late teens or twenties in good health.

The chain recombines TRBV18 with TRBJ1-2; D perhaps matches TRBD1 (6 bases). Germline V gene data show CDR1 as KGHSH and CDR2 as LQKENI. The CDR3 totals 15 residues. Trimming stripped 3 bases from V and 5 bases from J, with 16 bases between. The CDR3 spells CASSPPGARGYGYTF. The CDR3 region has the DNA TGTGCCAGCTCACCCCCAGGGGCCCGGGGGTATGGCTACACCTTC.

The chain is built from TRBV5-6 and TRBJ1-3; 7 positions match TRBD1. The germline gives CDR1 SGHDT, CDR2 YYEEEE. The CDR3 is made up of 17 amino acids. V was clipped by 2 bases and J by 0 bases; unmatched bases: 8. In DNA, the CDR3 is TGTGCCAGCAGCTTCGACAGGGTAGGGGACTCTGGAAACACCATATATTTT. Translation gives CASSFDRVGDSGNTIYF. Complete variable domain (other parts from reference TRBV5-6 and TRBJ1-3): DAGVTQSPTHLIKTRGQQVTLRCSPKSGHDTVSWYQQALGQGPQFIFQYYEEEERQRGNFPDRFSGHQFPNYSSELNVNALLLGDSALYLCASSFDRVGDSGNTIYFGEGSWLTVV.

This clone was seen a single time. The V gene is TRBV10-3, the J gene TRBJ1-5; D is ambiguous. CDR1 is ENHRY and CDR2 is SYGVKD in the germline V gene. The CDR3 consists of 13 residues. Deletions cut 0 bases from V and 6 bases from J, with 6 bases between. Here the CDR3 DNA reads TGTGCCATCAGTGAGTCGAACCCTCAGCCCCAGCATTTT. This gives the protein CAISESNPQPQHF.

The chain couples TRBV28 to TRBJ1-6; the match to TRBD1 covers 10 bases. This CDR3 contains 14 residues. With V trimmed by 4 bases and J by 14 bases, 8 bases remained unmatched. Germline CDR1 MDHEN, CDR2 SYDVKM. The CDR3 loop is CASSSGQGGYSLHF. The CDR3 nucleotides read TGTGCCAGCAGTTCAGGACAGGGGGGGTATTCCCTCCACTTT.

This clone was counted a single time. Here the CDR3 DNA reads TGTGCCTCGGACGGGTACACTGAAGCTTTCTTT. The encoded protein is CASDGYTEAFF. The V gene is TRBV30, the J gene TRBJ1-1; D is unresolved. The CDR3 has 11 residues. V gave up 7 bases and J gave up 3 bases, with 9 bases separating them. The germline V gene has CDR1 GTSNPN and CDR2 SVGIG (reference sequence).

The chain uses TRBV9 and TRBJ2-2; 7 nucleotides match TRBD1. Germline CDR1 and CDR2: SGDLS and YYNGEE. CDR3 length equals 15 residues. V shed 2 bases and J 5 bases; nucleotides not matched to a gene: 6. CDR3 DNA: TGTGCCAGCAGCGTGACAGGGACGGGGACCGGGGAGCTGTTTTTT. Its translation is CASSVTGTGTGELFF.

This clone was recorded only once. The chain recombines TRBV7-2 with TRBJ2-5, with TRBD2 matching over 8 bases. This CDR3 spans 16 amino acids. Germline lookup yields CDR1 SGHTA and CDR2 FQGNSA. V dropped 2 bases and J dropped 5; count of bases not matched to a gene: 10. CDR3 DNA: TGTGCCAGCAGCTTACTCGGGAGGGCGATTAGGGAGACCCAGTACTTC. Translated: CASSLLGRAIRETQYF.

The J gene is TRBJ2-3, the V gene TRBV30; TRBD2 agrees at 9 bases. CDR3 length: 14 amino acids. Germline CDR1 and CDR2: GTSNPN and SVGIG (reference sequence). The ends lost 4 bases at V and 5 bases at J; junction bases unmatched: 7. CDR3 region: CAWTVSGSLDTQYF. CDR3 nucleotides: TGTGCCTGGACCGTTAGCGGGAGTTTAGATACGCAGTATTTT.

The rearrangement uses TRBV4-1 and TRBJ2-3; TRBD2 matches at 11 bases. Trimming removed 3 bases from V and 0 bases from J; junction bases left unmatched: 5. The germline V gene encodes CDR1 MGHRA and CDR2 YSYEKL. The CDR3 is 17 residues long. The CDR3 DNA sequence: TGCGCCAGCAGCCAGGCTAGCGGGGGGACTAGCACAGATACGCAGTATTTT. This translates into CASSQASGGTSTDTQYF.

J is TRBJ1-4 and V is TRBV9; 8 bases fit TRBD1. The germline V gene encodes CDR1 SGDLS and CDR2 YYNGEE. Trimming took 0 bases from V and 2 from J; bases not matched to a gene: 3. The CDR3 loop spans 16 amino acids. The CDR3 sequence: CASSVGTGNTNEKLFF. The DNA for the CDR3 is TGTGCCAGCAGCGTAGGGACAGGGAACACTAATGAAAAACTGTTTTTT.

The chain couples TRBV6-5 to TRBJ1-5; D not resolved. The CDR3 runs 13 residues. V was clipped by 6 bases and J by 6 bases, with 12 bases between them. Germline V lookup: CDR1 MNHEY, CDR2 SVGAGI. This CDR3 is CASSRISGQPQHF. In DNA, the CDR3 is TGTGCCAGCAGCCGGATATCAGGTCAGCCCCAGCATTTT.

This sequence joins TRBV30 and TRBJ1-5; D is unclear. The CDR3 length is 15 residues. V lost 0 bases and J 2 bases, leaving 11 bases between the germline ends. In germline, CDR1 is GTSNPN, CDR2 SVGIG (reference sequence). The DNA of the CDR3 is TGTGCCTGGAGTGTGGGTAGGGTTGGCAATCAGCCCCAGCATTTT. This encodes CAWSVGRVGNQPQHF.

This rearrangement joins TRBV6-5 to TRBJ2-7; 7 bases agree with TRBD1. Germline CDR1 is MNHEY and CDR2 is SVGAGI. Unmatched junction bases numbered 10, after V lost 6 bases and J lost 5 bases. The CDR3 consists of 14 residues. Here the CDR3 DNA reads TGTGCCAGCAGCCGTGACAGGGAAAGGGACGAGCAGTACTTC. Its protein product is CASSRDRERDEQYF.

The chain is built from TRBV19 and TRBJ1-6; the D is unclear. Germline CDR1 LNHDA, CDR2 SQIVND (reference sequence). This CDR3 comprises 18 residues. V shed 1 base and J shed 5 bases, with 18 bases lying between them. The CDR3 region has the DNA TGTGCCAGTAGTATAGTTTTACTATCTTTCGTCGATAATTCACCCCTCCACTTT. This codes for CASSIVLLSFVDNSPLHF.

This chain links TRBV9 with TRBJ1-4; D might be TRBD1 (5 bases). The CDR3 contains 15 residues. V shed 0 bases and J shed 8 bases, with 14 bases lying between them. The germline gives CDR1 SGDLS, CDR2 YYNGEE. The CDR3 DNA sequence: TGTGCCAGCAGCGTAGGGGAAGGGGCAGGAGAAAAACTGTTTTTT. It encodes CASSVGEGAGEKLFF.

The rearrangement links TRBV19 to TRBJ1-1, with 10 bases fitting TRBD1. The CDR3 covers 15 residues. V lost 4 bases to trimming and J lost 5 bases; unmatched junction nucleotides: 7. Germline V CDR1 and CDR2: LNHDA, SQIVND (reference sequence). The DNA of the CDR3 is TGTGCCAGTAGTACGACAGGGGGCGCGGGGACTGAAGCTTTCTTT. Protein product: CASSTTGGAGTEAFF.

This chain links TRBV5-6 with TRBJ2-5; the D gene could be TRBD1 or TRBD2 (5 bases each). Looked up from germline, CDR1 is SGHDT and CDR2 is YYEEEE. The CDR3 sequence is 15 residues long. The V end was cut by 3 bases, the J end by 2 bases, with 14 bases between. CDR3: CASSSDSGLQETQYF. CDR3 in DNA: TGTGCCAGCAGCTCAGACTCGGGGCTGCAAGAGACCCAGTACTTC.

The chain carries TRBV30 and TRBJ2-6, with 12 bases lining up with TRBD1. J was trimmed by 1 base and V by 0 bases; bases with no gene match: 16. CDR1 GTSNPN and CDR2 SVGIG come from the germline V gene (reference sequence). The CDR3 contains 22 residues. This chain's CDR3 is CAWSVSSGTGGRATSGANVLTF. The CDR3 DNA sequence: TGTGCCTGGAGTGTCTCCTCCGGGACAGGGGGCCGGGCGACGTCTGGGGCCAACGTCCTGACTTTC.

This clone has a single count. This rearrangement joins TRBV19 to TRBJ2-7; D is unresolved. Trimming left V 4 bases short and J 2 bases short, with 9 bases between. Germline CDR1 reads LNHDA; CDR2 reads SQIVND (reference sequence). CDR3 length: 13 amino acids. The CDR3 protein is CASSSQQTYEQYF. Here the CDR3 DNA reads TGTGCCAGTAGTAGCCAGCAGACCTACGAGCAGTACTTC. Combining the CDR3 with reference TRBV19 and TRBJ2-7 gives the whole variable domain DGGITQSPKYLFRKEGQNVTLSCEQNLNHDAMYWYRQDPGQGLRLIYYSQIVNDFQKGDIAEGYSVSREKKESFPLTVTSAQKNPTAFYLCASSSQQTYEQYFGPGTRLTVT.

The chain carries TRBV5-4 and TRBJ2-2; D is undetermined. The V end lost 4 bases, the J end lost 1 base, and 8 bases lay between the germline ends. Germline V gene lookup returns CDR1 SGHNT and CDR2 YYREEE (reference sequence). The CDR3 length is 14 residues. The CDR3: CASSQLQNTGELFF. The CDR3, as DNA: TGTGCCAGCAGCCAGCTCCAGAACACCGGGGAGCTGTTTTTT. The full variable domain, completed using reference TRBV5-4 and TRBJ2-2, is ETGVTQSPTHLIKTRGQQVTLRCSSQSGHNTVSWYQQALGQGPQFIFQYYREEENGRGNFPPRFSGLQFPNYSSELNVNALELDDSALYLCASSQLQNTGELFFGEGSRLTVL.

In regard to this clone: The sample carries other DNA sequences with the same CDR3. The gene calls are TRBV4-1 and TRBJ1-5; D possibly corresponds to TRBD1 (6 bases). Germline CDR1 MGHRA, CDR2 YSYEKL. This CDR3 is 16 amino acids long. Trimming removed 1 base at V and 3 bases at J, with 13 bases between. CDR3 in DNA: TGCGCCAGCAGCCAAGGTCTGGACAGATACAATCAGCCCCAGCATTTT. Translation: CASSQGLDRYNQPQHF.

The chain combines TRBV27 with TRBJ2-2; 8 positions agree with TRBD1. V was clipped by 6 bases and J by 6 bases; unmatched bases: 9. This CDR3 contains 15 residues. Germline V gives CDR1 MNHEY, CDR2 SMNVEV (reference sequence). The CDR3 sequence: CASRLAGTGPGELFF. The CDR3, as DNA: TGTGCCAGCAGGTTAGCCGGGACAGGTCCCGGGGAGCTGTTTTTT.

The rearrangement uses TRBV28 and TRBJ2-7; TRBD2 agrees at 7 bases. The germline gives CDR1 MDHEN, CDR2 SYDVKM. With 9 bases clipped from V and 1 base from J, the junction kept 6 bases outside the gene matches. The CDR3 loop spans 13 amino acids. As DNA, the CDR3 is TGTGCCAGTGGGAGGGGTGGGTCCTACGAGCAGTACTTC. Translated, it gives CASGRGGSYEQYF.

To note about this clone: Other nucleotide sequences from this sample produce the same CDR3. The V and J genes are TRBV11-3 and TRBJ2-3; D is uncertain. The CDR3 spans 14 residues. V lost 1 base and J lost 0, with 5 bases in between. CDR1 is SGHNT and CDR2 is YENEEA in the germline V gene. CDR3 sequence (DNA): TGTGCCAGCAGCTTAGGGTCGAGCACAGATACGCAGTATTTT. Its translation: CASSLGSSTDTQYF.

Concerning this clone itself: No DNA is shown, since the ends of the CDR3 on it are uncertain; the CDR3 is the one TCRdb lists. CDR3 residues: CASTSGVNTEAFF. The gene calls are TRBV19 and TRBJ1-1. Germline CDR1 and CDR2: LNHDA and SQIVND (reference sequence). 13 amino acids form the CDR3, both terminal residues included.